A selection of T cell receptor beta chains follows, all from one sample in a study of T cells in Graves' hyperthyroidism and ophthalmopathy. In TCRdb, the multiplex PCR reads were re-called with MiXCR into one record per CDR3 protein. This sample has more than 500,000 distinct CDR3 sequences, with 15% to 20% found just once. Sequencing was performed on blood. These receptors were collected from a woman younger than 45 with Graves' ophthalmopathy. Each CDR3 is given with its conserved first and last residue. The D gene is left open where the match is weak. Size tells how often a clone was seen (once, few, many) or the class of an expanded clone, and some rows leave it out.

length	J	V	size	D	DNA	CDR3
12	TRBJ2-7	TRBV7-2	many	NA	TGTGCCAGCAGCCAGGCACTCTACGAGCAGTACTTC	CASSQALYEQYF
12	TRBJ1-1	TRBV7-3	many	TRBD1	TGTGCCAGCGGGGACAGGGGTACTGAAGCTTTCTTT	CASGDRGTEAFF
14	TRBJ1-4	TRBV6-2/TRBV6-3	few	NA	TGTGCCAGCAGTTACTCTCCGGGTTGGGAAAAACTGTTTTTT	CASSYSPGWEKLFF
19	TRBJ2-1	TRBV7-8	many	TRBD2	TGTGCCAGCAGCTTAGCGCGGTTGACGACCCAGGCGGGGGACAATGAGCAGTTCTTC	CASSLARLTTQAGDNEQFF
12	TRBJ2-7	TRBV7-2	NA	NA	TGTGCCAGCAGCTCCCCCCAGTACGAGCAGTACTTC	CASSSPQYEQYF
14	TRBJ2-5	TRBV11-2	many	TRBD1	TGTGCCAGCAGCTTTACAGGGGGCTGGGAGACCCAGTACTTC	CASSFTGGWETQYF
17	TRBJ1-1	TRBV6-1	few	NA	TGTGCCAGCAGTCCTACCCCCTTCCTTTCGAAAAACACTGAAGCTTTCTTT	CASSPTPFLSKNTEAFF
15	TRBJ2-3	TRBV11-3	few	NA	TGTGCCAGCAGCTTAGGCGGTGGAGCGGCAGATACGCAGTATTTT	CASSLGGGAADTQYF
15	TRBJ1-5	TRBV7-2	many	NA	TGTGCCAGCAGCTTGGCACCGGGGCCACCACAGCCCCAGCATTTT	CASSLAPGPPQPQHF
16	TRBJ2-3	TRBV6-2/TRBV6-3	few	TRBD2	TGTGCCAGCAGTTACCCTGGACTAGCGGGAGACAATACGCAGTATTTT	CASSYPGLAGDNTQYF
15	TRBJ1-4	TRBV6-5	few	NA	TGTGCCAGCAGTTACGTCCTAGGGCGGGGAGAAAAACTGTTTTTT	CASSYVLGRGEKLFF
15	TRBJ2-5	TRBV20-1	many	NA	TGCAGTGCTGGACTTGCGGGACCCCTCCGAGGGACCCAGTACTTC	CSAGLAGPLRGTQYF
14	TRBJ2-1	TRBV30	many	NA	TGTGCCTGGGGGGTGAGCCAGGTCTACAATGAGCAGTTCTTC	CAWGVSQVYNEQFF
15	TRBJ1-6	TRBV28	NA	NA	TGTGCCAGCAGTCCATCGACACCCCGGAGTTTATCCCTCCACTTT	CASSPSTPRSLSLHF
20	TRBJ2-1	TRBV6-1	many	TRBD2	TGTGCCAGCACCCCACTCTCTAGCGGGAGGTCGACACGCTCCTACAATGAGCAGTTCTTC	CASTPLSSGRSTRSYNEQFF
14	TRBJ2-1	TRBV5-1	many	TRBD2	TGCGCCAGCAGAAGCGGGAGGGTCGACAATGAGCAGTTCTTC	CASRSGRVDNEQFF
13	TRBJ2-7	TRBV15	few	NA	TGTGCCACCAGCAGAGACAAGGAATACGAGCAGTACTTC	CATSRDKEYEQYF
14	TRBJ1-1	TRBV30	many	NA	TGTGCCTGGAGGGGGGAGGGGTCGAACACTGAAGCTTTCTTT	CAWRGEGSNTEAFF